Below are 28 T cell receptor beta chains sequenced from a single sample in a study of blood T cell repertoires in COVID-19. The table came from immunoSEQ multiplex PCR; TCRdb's copy has only in-frame clones and leaves some out. This table has fewer than 200,000 clones, approximately 85% appearing once. Sequences were obtained from peripheral blood. These receptors were obtained from a woman in her sixties with acute or convalescent COVID-19.

A single count supports this clone. The J gene is TRBJ1-1, the V gene TRBV3-1 (or the pseudogene TRBV3-2); 8 bases agree with TRBD1. Germline V gene sequence: CDR1 LGHDT, CDR2 YNNKEL (reference sequence). The V segment lost 4 bases and the J segment 4 bases; nucleotides outside the gene matches: 8. The CDR3 totals 15 residues. CDR3 sequence reads: CASSPPLTGGTEAFF. CDR3 coding DNA: TGTGCCAGCAGCCCCCCGCTTACAGGGGGCACTGAAGCTTTCTTT.

Here the CDR3 DNA reads TGTGCCAGCAGCTTAGCGCGGTTTGGTAATCAGCCCCAGCATTTT. Its protein product is CASSLARFGNQPQHF. The chain recombines TRBV7-8 with TRBJ1-5; no clear D. The CDR3 length is 15 residues. V gave up 0 bases and J gave up 4 bases, with 10 bases separating them. From germline, CDR1 is SGHVS and CDR2 FQNEAQ.

The CDR3 DNA reads TGTGCCAGCAGCCAAGCGGGGGATCAAGAGACCCAGTACTTC. Protein sequence: CASSQAGDQETQYF. The chain carries TRBV3-1 (or the pseudogene TRBV3-2) and TRBJ2-5; possible D gene TRBD2, 6 bases. The CDR3 has 14 amino acids. Germline V gene sequence: CDR1 LGHDT, CDR2 YNNKEL (reference sequence). Deletions cut 1 base from V and 2 bases from J, with 8 bases between.

The rearrangement joins TRBV7-2 to TRBJ2-7; 7 nucleotides align to TRBD2. Losses at the gene ends were 3 bases for V and 0 bases for J; bases not matched to a gene: 11. From germline, CDR1 is SGHTA and CDR2 FQGNSA. The CDR3 has 17 residues. CDR3 sequence reads: CASSFTSDTPLSYEQYF. In nucleotides, the CDR3 is TGTGCCAGCAGCTTTACTAGCGACACCCCCCTCTCCTACGAGCAGTACTTC.

On this clone: Other DNA variants within this sample encode the same CDR3. The gene calls are TRBV7-9 and TRBJ2-3, with 11 bases fitting TRBD2. The CDR3 consists of 15 residues. V shed 5 bases, J shed 3 bases, and the junction held 4 bases outside the gene matches. CDR1 and CDR2 (germline): SEHNR, FQNEAQ (reference sequence). The CDR3 is CASSTTSGSTDTQYF. CDR3 in DNA: TGTGCCAGCAGCACCACTAGCGGGAGTACAGATACGCAGTATTTT.

J is TRBJ1-5 and V is TRBV7-8; D unclear. The germline V gene has CDR1 SGHVS and CDR2 FQNEAQ. The CDR3 is made up of 14 amino acids. Trimming left V 1 base short and J 5 bases short, with 9 bases between. This CDR3 reads CASSLGGYDQPQHF. The CDR3 DNA reads TGTGCCAGCAGCTTAGGAGGGTATGATCAGCCCCAGCATTTT.

The chain joins TRBV5-8 to TRBJ2-2; D remains ambiguous. The V end lost 1 base, the J end lost 1 base, and 11 bases lay between the germline ends. Looked up from germline, CDR1 is SGHTS and CDR2 is YDEGEE. This CDR3 contains 16 residues. DNA of the CDR3: TGTGCCAGCAGCTTGCTGATAGGCGGGAACACCGGGGAGCTGTTTTTT. Translation: CASSLLIGGNTGELFF.

V gene TRBV10-2 combines with J gene TRBJ1-2; D perhaps matches TRBD1 (6 bases). The CDR3 spans 13 residues. V gave up 2 bases and J gave up 5 bases, with 9 bases separating them. CDR1 is WSHSY, CDR2 SAAADI, per germline. CDR3 residues: CASSEAGEYGYTF. As DNA, the CDR3 is TGCGCCAGCAGTGAGGCAGGGGAATATGGCTACACCTTC.

The chain couples TRBV2 to TRBJ2-2; TRBD2 agrees at 8 bases. V was clipped by 6 bases and J by 5 bases; unmatched bases: 11. CDR1 is SNHLY and CDR2 is FYNNEI in the germline V gene. This CDR3 is built from 16 residues. CDR3 residues: CASSSTPGRGTGELFF. In DNA form, the CDR3 reads TGTGCCAGCAGCTCCACCCCCGGGAGGGGAACCGGGGAGCTGTTTTTT.

The J gene is TRBJ2-3, the V gene TRBV19; no reliable D call. The CDR3 covers 18 residues. Germline-derived CDR1 and CDR2 are LNHDA and SQIVND (reference sequence). Trimming stripped 1 base from V and 1 base from J, with 18 bases between. DNA of the CDR3: TGTGCCAGTAGTATAGCTATGACCCGAGGATTGGGCACAGATACGCAGTATTTT. Protein sequence: CASSIAMTRGLGTDTQYF.

V and J are TRBV7-3 and TRBJ2-5; TRBD1 aligns across 7 bases. The ends lost 5 bases at V and 6 bases at J; junction bases unmatched: 9. The CDR3 totals 14 residues. Germline V gene sequence: CDR1 SGHTA, CDR2 FQGTGA. The CDR3 DNA follows: TGTGCCAGCAGCGAGACAGGGCACGGAAAGACCCAGTACTTC. Residues: CASSETGHGKTQYF. The entire variable domain, with the rest obtained from reference TRBV7-3 and TRBJ2-5, is as follows: GAGVSQTPSNKVTEKGKYVELRCDPISGHTALYWYRQSLGQGPEFLIYFQGTGAADDSGLPNDRFFAVRPEGSVSTLKIQRTERGDSAVYLCASSETGHGKTQYFGPGTRLLVL.

The chain joins TRBV6-5 to TRBJ2-7, with 16 bases lining up with TRBD2. J lost 5 bases, V lost 4 bases, and 2 bases had no gene match. CDR3 length: 15 amino acids. Germline lookup yields CDR1 MNHEY and CDR2 SVGAGI. The CDR3 nucleotides read TGTGCCAGCAGTTTTGGGACTAGCGGGAGGGACGAGCAGTACTTC. Its translation is CASSFGTSGRDEQYF.

This rearrangement joins TRBV7-9 to TRBJ2-1, with TRBD1 matching 8 bases. CDR1 and CDR2 (germline): SEHNR, FQNEAQ (reference sequence). Trimming cost V 5 bases and J 7 bases; bases outside gene matches: 13. This CDR3 region has 16 residues. CDR3 protein: CASSPPDTGGSNEQFF. In DNA, the CDR3 is TGTGCCAGCAGCCCCCCGGATACAGGGGGTTCTAATGAGCAGTTCTTC.

The V gene is TRBV20-1, the J gene TRBJ1-5; weak D call: TRBD1 (5 bases). Trimming removed 6 bases from V and 6 bases from J, with 9 bases in between. CDR1 is DFQATT and CDR2 is SNEGSKA in the germline V gene (reference sequence). The CDR3 runs 11 residues. Here the CDR3 reads CSAGGGQPQHF. For the CDR3, the DNA is TGCAGTGCCGGGGGGGGTCAGCCCCAGCATTTT.

The chain employs TRBV4-1 and TRBJ1-3; D unresolved. Germline CDR1 reads MGHRA; CDR2 reads YSYEKL. The CDR3 covers 15 residues. V lost 0 bases and J lost 0, with 6 bases in between. The CDR3 DNA sequence: TGCGCCAGCAGCCAAGATCACATCTCTGGAAACACCATATATTTT. Translated: CASSQDHISGNTIYF.

This clone came up once. The chain uses TRBV19 and TRBJ1-2; D gene uncertain. The CDR3 spans 10 residues. The germline V gene has CDR1 LNHDA and CDR2 SQIVND (reference sequence). The germline V and J ends were trimmed by 5 bases and 8 bases, with 6 bases remaining between them. The CDR3 here is CASSQVGYTF. The CDR3 region has the DNA TGTGCCAGTAGTCAGGTCGGCTACACCTTC.

The chain is built from TRBV19 and TRBJ1-5; the match to TRBD1 covers 11 bases. The J segment lost 6 bases and the V segment lost 5 bases, leaving 12 bases of the junction unmatched. This CDR3 spans 17 amino acids. Germline CDR1 and CDR2: LNHDA and SQIVND (reference sequence). The CDR3 DNA sequence: TGTGCCAGTAGTTTCCGGACAGGGGGCACGGAAAGTCAGCCCCAGCATTTT. Protein sequence: CASSFRTGGTESQPQHF.

This sequence joins TRBV19 and TRBJ2-2; 9 bases fit TRBD1. The V segment lost 4 bases and the J segment 5 bases; nucleotides outside the gene matches: 8. Germline V gene lookup returns CDR1 LNHDA and CDR2 SQIVND (reference sequence). The CDR3 is 16 amino acids. CDR3 bases: TGTGCCAGTAGTACGGACAGGGGAAGGAGAACCGGGGAGCTGTTTTTT. Translating gives CASSTDRGRRTGELFF.

This CDR3 reads CASSQNRGGYNEQFF. DNA for the CDR3: TGTGCCAGCAGCCAGAACAGGGGGGGCTACAATGAGCAGTTCTTC. V gene TRBV3-1 (or the pseudogene TRBV3-2) combines with J gene TRBJ2-1, with D maybe TRBD1 (8 bases). Trimming took 3 bases from V and 3 from J, leaving 12 bases between them. The CDR3 is made up of 15 amino acids. Germline V gives CDR1 LGHDT, CDR2 YNNKEL (reference sequence).

The chain couples TRBV1 to TRBJ1-1; TRBD1 is the table's D call and was not checked against the DNA. TRBV1 is deemed a pseudogene. The CDR3 consists of 18 residues. CDR3 nucleotides: TGCACCAGCAGCCAAGATAACGAGACAGGGGGCCCGAACACTGAAGCTTTCTTT. Translation: CTSSQDNETGGPNTEAFF.

This clone was seen just once. J is TRBJ2-3 and V is TRBV27; 9 nucleotides match TRBD1. Germline CDR1 and CDR2: MNHEY and SMNVEV (reference sequence). V dropped 5 bases and J dropped 4; count of bases not matched to a gene: 10. The CDR3 sequence is 16 residues long. The CDR3 DNA reads as TGTGCCAGCAGTCTCCGGGACAGGGATTCATCAGATACGCAGTATTTT. Translated, it gives CASSLRDRDSSDTQYF.

This chain joins TRBV27 and TRBJ1-1; no firm D call. Trimming removed 2 bases from V and 2 bases from J, with 6 bases in between. This CDR3 comprises 13 residues. CDR1 is MNHEY, CDR2 SMNVEV, per germline (reference sequence). The DNA for the CDR3 is TGTGCCAGCAGTTTAGGAGCTAACACTGAAGCTTTCTTT. It encodes CASSLGANTEAFF.

The V gene is TRBV2, the J gene TRBJ2-2, with a possible D match to TRBD2 (6 bases). Trimming cost V 4 bases and J 1 base, with 10 bases left between them. The CDR3 consists of 15 residues. In germline, CDR1 is SNHLY, CDR2 FYNNEI. This chain's CDR3 is CASSAGTQNTGELFF. In DNA, the CDR3 is TGTGCCAGCAGTGCCGGGACTCAGAACACCGGGGAGCTGTTTTTT.

The chain uses TRBV13 and TRBJ1-2, with TRBD1 identical over 7 bases. The CDR3 is 16 amino acids. Trimming at V came to 2 bases and at J to 5 bases, leaving 11 bases not matched to a gene. In germline, CDR1 is PRHDT, CDR2 FYEKMQ (reference sequence). The CDR3 sequence: CASSLRTGSVGYGYTF. CDR3 nucleotide sequence: TGTGCCAGCAGCTTAAGGACAGGTTCGGTAGGATATGGCTACACCTTC.

The chain combines TRBV2 with TRBJ2-5; tentative D call: TRBD2 (5 bases). The CDR3 sequence is 11 residues long. With 7 bases removed from V and 5 bases from J, the gap between germline ends came to 8 bases. Germline V gene lookup returns CDR1 SNHLY and CDR2 FYNNEI. The CDR3 sequence: CASKEVETQYF. Here the CDR3 DNA reads TGTGCCAGCAAGGAGGTGGAGACCCAGTACTTC.

Note on this clone: Additional DNA sequences in this sample encode the identical CDR3. The chain joins TRBV30 to TRBJ1-5; D unclear. Germline-derived CDR1 and CDR2 are GTSNPN and SVGIG (reference sequence). The germline V and J ends were trimmed by 0 bases and 4 bases, with 10 bases remaining between them. The CDR3 runs to 14 residues. In DNA form, the CDR3 reads TGTGCCTGGAGTGTAGGGAGAGGAAATCAGCCCCAGCATTTT. Amino acids: CAWSVGRGNQPQHF.

The chain is built from TRBV11-2 and TRBJ2-7; weak D call: TRBD2 (7 bases). The CDR3 length is 15 residues. The V gene lost 2 bases and the J gene lost 7 bases, with 18 bases spanning the gap. CDR1 is SGHAT and CDR2 is FQNNGV in the germline V gene. CDR3 bases: TGTGCCAGCAGCTTAACGGATGGGGGGGCGTCAGAGCAGTACGTC. Its protein product is CASSLTDGGASEQYV.

The V and J genes are TRBV12-3 or TRBV12-4 and TRBJ1-2; 7 bases map to TRBD1. This CDR3 comprises 13 residues. Trimming took 5 bases from V and 4 from J; bases not matched to a gene: 4. The CDR3 loop reads CASSPDRAYGYTF. The CDR3 region has the DNA TGTGCCAGCAGTCCCGACAGGGCCTATGGCTACACCTTC.